The 19 T cell receptor beta chains in this list originate from one sample, sequenced in a study of blood T cell repertoires in COVID-19. Profiling relied on immunoSEQ multiplex PCR, and the TCRdb table lists in-frame clones only, not all of them. Of 100,000 to 150,000 clones listed, roughly nine tenths are singletons. Sequencing input: peripheral blood. The receptors stem from a man aged 45-65 years with COVID-19, enrolled during active disease.

The rearrangement links TRBV4-2 to TRBJ1-1; no clear D. Germline assignment: CDR1 LGHNA and CDR2 YNFKEQ. The CDR3 extends over 15 amino acids. Trimming took off 5 bases at V and 5 bases at J, with 18 bases between the two ends. The CDR3 sequence is CASSDIGVVGTEAFF. The CDR3 nucleotides read TGTGCCAGCAGCGATATCGGGGTAGTGGGGACTGAAGCTTTCTTT.

In its sample, this clone was seen once. The chain uses TRBV9 and TRBJ2-3, with D maybe TRBD2 (5 bases). CDR1 and CDR2 (germline): SGDLS, YYNGEE. This CDR3 spans 10 amino acids. The V gene lost 7 bases and the J gene lost 5 bases, with 5 bases spanning the gap. Here the CDR3 DNA reads TGTGCCAGCGAGGGAGATACGCAGTATTTT. Its translation is CASEGDTQYF.

The chain employs TRBV6-6 and TRBJ1-2, with D possibly being TRBD1 (5 bases). V lost 6 bases and J lost 4, with 21 bases in between. The length of the CDR3 is 16 residues. Germline V gives CDR1 MNHNY, CDR2 SVGAGI (reference sequence). The CDR3 DNA follows: TGTGCCAGCAGCCAACTCGGGGGAAAGCAATCCTATGGCTACACCTTC. Its translation: CASSQLGGKQSYGYTF.

The V and J genes are TRBV6-2 or TRBV6-3 and TRBJ2-7; tentatively, D is TRBD1 (6 bases). Trimming removed 6 bases at V and 6 bases at J, with 21 bases between. CDR1 is MNHEY, CDR2 SVGEGT, per germline. The CDR3 totals 15 residues. The CDR3 here is CASSRGDTGSLEQYF. CDR3 bases: TGTGCCAGCAGCCGAGGGGATACAGGGTCCCTCGAGCAGTACTTC.

The rearrangement links TRBV18 to TRBJ1-2; 7 nucleotides agree with TRBD1. This CDR3 spans 16 amino acids. V was pared by 3 bases and J by 0 bases, with 7 bases of the junction left unmatched. Per germline, CDR1 KGHSH and CDR2 LQKENI. The CDR3 sequence is CASSPRTGLTNYGYTF. CDR3 nucleotides: TGTGCCAGCTCACCTCGGACAGGACTAACTAACTATGGCTACACCTTC.

The chain links TRBV11-2 to TRBJ2-3; 7 bases line up with TRBD1. The CDR3 runs 14 residues. Germline V gene lookup returns CDR1 SGHAT and CDR2 FQNNGV. Trimming removed 6 bases from V and 1 base from J; junction bases left unmatched: 4. CDR3: CASRQGVGTDTQYF. DNA for the CDR3: TGTGCCAGCAGGCAGGGGGTCGGCACAGATACGCAGTATTTT.

This clone was picked up one time. The V call is TRBV29-1, the J call TRBJ2-1; TRBD2 matches at 10 bases. Per germline, CDR1 SQVTM and CDR2 ANQGSEA. This CDR3 is 14 amino acids long. Trimming at V came to 5 bases and at J to 0 bases, leaving 1 base not matched to a gene. In nucleotides, the CDR3 is TGCAGCGTTTCTAGCGGGAGCTCCTACAATGAGCAGTTCTTC. The encoded protein is CSVSSGSSYNEQFF.

This clone appeared once. The chain combines TRBV5-1 with TRBJ2-1; TRBD2 aligns across 13 bases. Germline CDR1 SGHRS, CDR2 YFSETQ. The CDR3 covers 22 residues. The V gene end was trimmed by 6 bases and the J gene end by 6 bases; junction bases not matched to a gene: 27. CDR3 loop: CASTFGGGWGLAGMREGNEQFF. CDR3 bases: TGCGCCAGCACCTTCGGCGGCGGTTGGGGACTAGCGGGAATGAGAGAAGGCAATGAGCAGTTCTTC.

This clone was counted a single time. V and J are TRBV24-1 and TRBJ2-2; 7 bases align to TRBD2. The CDR3 sequence is 13 residues long. Germline-derived CDR1 and CDR2 are KGHDR and SFDVKD. V dropped 7 bases and J dropped 4; count of bases not matched to a gene: 2. CDR3 protein: CATRASGTGELFF. The CDR3 DNA is TGTGCCACCAGGGCTAGCGGCACCGGGGAGCTGTTTTTT.

V usage is TRBV7-3 and J usage is TRBJ2-3; D is perhaps TRBD2 (6 bases). Looked up from germline, CDR1 is SGHTA and CDR2 is FQGTGA. Trimming removed 2 bases from V and 6 bases from J, with 24 bases in between. This CDR3 is built from 18 residues. CDR3 bases: TGTGCCAGCAGCTTATTTGGCCGCGGGACGGCCAAGGTGGATACGCAGTATTTT. Translation: CASSLFGRGTAKVDTQYF.

This clone has just one count. In nucleotides, the CDR3 is TGTGCCAGCAGCTTGGGTCCCAATTATGGCTACACCTTC. This encodes CASSLGPNYGYTF. The V and J genes are TRBV5-4 and TRBJ1-2, with D unresolved. Trimming cost V 0 bases and J 5 bases, with 8 bases left between them. This CDR3 is built from 13 residues. CDR1 and CDR2 (germline): SGHNT, YYREEE (reference sequence).

The rearrangement links TRBV9 to TRBJ2-1; possibly TRBD2 for D (6 bases). The CDR3 contains 15 residues. Germline V lookup: CDR1 SGDLS, CDR2 YYNGEE. Trimming stripped 0 bases from V and 4 bases from J, with 11 bases between. Written as DNA, the CDR3 is TGTGCCAGCAGCGTAGGGGCTAGCGAGTACAATGAGCAGTTCTTC. Its translation: CASSVGASEYNEQFF.

This clone was observed a single time. This chain joins TRBV7-9 and TRBJ1-2, with D perhaps TRBD1 (6 bases). The CDR3 extends over 15 amino acids. CDR1 is SEHNR and CDR2 is FQNEAQ in the germline V gene (reference sequence). V was cut by 1 base and J by 7 bases, with 16 bases left in between. DNA of the CDR3: TGTGCCAGCAGCTTAGACGCCCCAGGGGCGAGTGGCTACACCTTC. It specifies CASSLDAPGASGYTF.

The rearrangement links TRBV27 to TRBJ1-1; 7 bases are a match to TRBD1. Trimming cost V 3 bases and J 4 bases; bases outside gene matches: 5. The germline V gene has CDR1 MNHEY and CDR2 SMNVEV (reference sequence). The length of the CDR3 is 14 residues. The CDR3 loop is CASSFQGEGTEAFF. The CDR3 DNA reads TGTGCCAGCAGTTTCCAGGGGGAAGGCACTGAAGCTTTCTTT.

V usage is TRBV3-1 (or the pseudogene TRBV3-2) and J usage is TRBJ2-5; 9 bases line up with TRBD2. The V gene's germline CDR1 is LGHDT and CDR2 YNNKEL (reference sequence). The CDR3 covers 16 residues. Trimming removed 1 base from V and 2 bases from J; junction bases left unmatched: 5. The CDR3 sequence is CASSQAPLAGQETQYF. The DNA of the CDR3 is TGTGCCAGCAGCCAAGCCCCTCTAGCGGGGCAAGAGACCCAGTACTTC.

This rearrangement joins TRBV9 to TRBJ1-3; 9 positions match TRBD1. The germline gives CDR1 SGDLS, CDR2 YYNGEE. The CDR3 is made up of 14 amino acids. V trimming: 4 bases; J trimming: 8 bases; junction bases outside the gene matches: 7. The CDR3 reads CASSPRDRADTIYF. The CDR3 DNA reads as TGTGCCAGCAGCCCCCGGGACAGGGCGGACACCATATATTTT.

The rearrangement uses TRBV9 and TRBJ2-3; no clear D gene. This CDR3 has 14 residues. Germline V gene data show CDR1 as SGDLS and CDR2 as YYNGEE. V was shortened by 0 bases and J by 2 bases, with 7 bases between the two germline ends. Here the CDR3 DNA reads TGTGCCAGCAGCGTAGGTAGAGTCACAGATACGCAGTATTTT. Its translation: CASSVGRVTDTQYF.

The CDR3: CASSQKVEYGYTF. The CDR3, as DNA: TGTGCCAGTAGTCAAAAAGTAGAATATGGCTACACCTTC. The chain couples TRBV19 to TRBJ1-2; D not resolved. The length of the CDR3 is 13 residues. Germline-derived CDR1 and CDR2 are LNHDA and SQIVND (reference sequence). The V end was cut by 5 bases, the J end by 5 bases, with 12 bases between.

This sequence joins TRBV7-2 and TRBJ2-5; possibly TRBD2 for D (5 bases). The CDR3 loop spans 15 amino acids. Per the germline V gene, CDR1 is SGHTA and CDR2 is FQGNSA. V dropped 4 bases and J dropped 4 bases, with 16 bases sitting between them. Here the CDR3 DNA reads TGTGCCAGCAGCTCCGGCCTGGGAGTGGGAGAGACCCAGTACTTC. Residues: CASSSGLGVGETQYF.